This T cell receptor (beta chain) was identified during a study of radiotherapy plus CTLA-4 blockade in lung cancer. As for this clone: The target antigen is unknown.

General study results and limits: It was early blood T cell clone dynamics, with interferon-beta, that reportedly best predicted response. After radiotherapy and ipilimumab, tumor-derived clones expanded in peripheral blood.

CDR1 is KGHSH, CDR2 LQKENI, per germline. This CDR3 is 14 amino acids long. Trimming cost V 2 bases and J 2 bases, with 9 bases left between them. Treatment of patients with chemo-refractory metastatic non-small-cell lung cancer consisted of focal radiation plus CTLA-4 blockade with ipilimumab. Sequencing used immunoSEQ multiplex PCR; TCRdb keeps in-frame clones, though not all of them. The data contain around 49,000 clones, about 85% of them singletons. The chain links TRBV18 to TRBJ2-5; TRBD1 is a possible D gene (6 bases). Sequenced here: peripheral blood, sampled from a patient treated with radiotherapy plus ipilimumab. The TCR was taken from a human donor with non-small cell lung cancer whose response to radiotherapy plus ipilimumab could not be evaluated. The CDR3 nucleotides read TGTGCCAGCTCACCAACTACAGGGCAAGAGACCCAGTACTTC. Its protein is CASSPTTGQETQYF. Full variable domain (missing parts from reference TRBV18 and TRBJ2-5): NAGVMQNPRHLVRRRGQEARLRCSPMKGHSHVYWYRQLPEEGLKFMVYLQKENIIDESGMPKERFSAEFPKEGPSILRIQQVVRGDSAAYFCASSPTTGQETQYFGPGTRLLVL.